These T cell receptor beta chains were read from a single sample in a study of T cells in Graves' hyperthyroidism and ophthalmopathy. MiXCR was run by TCRdb on the multiplex PCR reads, yielding one entry per CDR3 protein. The sample has about 580,000 distinct CDR3 sequences; approximately 15% are singletons. The sequencing input was blood. The receptors come from a woman aged 30 to 39 with Graves' hyperthyroidism that later progressed to Graves' ophthalmopathy. Each CDR3 is given with its conserved first and last residue. The order of the fields is clone size, D gene, J gene, V gene, CDR3 protein, CDR3 DNA. A D gene is named only where the DNA matches it firmly. The size of a clone is reported for some rows only, either as once, few or many, or as a class for expanded clones.

clone_size: NA; d_call: NA; j_call: TRBJ1-3; v_call: TRBV7-3; cdr3_aa: CASSIGPLSSGNTIYF; cdr3_nt: TGTGCCAGCAGCATCGGCCCCTTGAGCTCTGGAAACACCATATATTTT
clone_size: many; d_call: NA; j_call: TRBJ2-1; v_call: TRBV7-9; cdr3_aa: CASNRDNYNEQFF; cdr3_nt: TGTGCCAGCAACCGGGACAACTACAATGAGCAGTTCTTC
clone_size: many; d_call: NA; j_call: TRBJ2-1; v_call: TRBV7-6; cdr3_aa: CASSLAGTNEQFF; cdr3_nt: TGTGCCAGCAGCTTAGCGGGGACGAATGAGCAGTTCTTC
clone_size: NA; d_call: NA; j_call: TRBJ2-4; v_call: TRBV28; cdr3_aa: CASRGQPVDIQYF; cdr3_nt: TGTGCCAGCAGAGGACAGCCCGTAGACATTCAGTACTTC
clone_size: many; d_call: NA; j_call: TRBJ2-1; v_call: TRBV28; cdr3_aa: CASSLGTAGLTSYNEQFF; cdr3_nt: TGTGCCAGCAGTTTAGGGACGGCGGGACTCACCTCCTACAATGAGCAGTTCTTC
clone_size: few; d_call: TRBD1; j_call: TRBJ2-6; v_call: TRBV27; cdr3_aa: CASSLDRGSGANVLTF; cdr3_nt: TGTGCCAGCAGTTTGGACAGGGGAAGTGGGGCCAACGTCCTGACTTTC
clone_size: few; d_call: TRBD1; j_call: TRBJ1-5; v_call: TRBV7-9; cdr3_aa: CASSSDRALNQPQHF; cdr3_nt: TGTGCCAGCAGTTCCGACAGGGCCCTCAATCAGCCCCAGCATTTT
clone_size: many; d_call: NA; j_call: TRBJ1-6; v_call: TRBV7-9; cdr3_aa: CASSLRESDSPLHF; cdr3_nt: TGTGCCAGCAGCTTACGAGAGAGTGATTCACCCCTCCACTTT
clone_size: many; d_call: TRBD1; j_call: TRBJ2-5; v_call: TRBV25-1; cdr3_aa: CASRAAGTGEETQYF; cdr3_nt: TGTGCCAGCAGGGCCGCCGGGACAGGGGAAGAGACCCAGTACTTC
clone_size: many; d_call: TRBD2; j_call: TRBJ2-3; v_call: TRBV7-2; cdr3_aa: CASSRDGAGGSDTQYF; cdr3_nt: TGTGCCAGCAGCCGCGATGGGGCCGGGGGGTCAGATACGCAGTATTTT
clone_size: many; d_call: NA; j_call: TRBJ2-7; v_call: TRBV12-3/TRBV12-4; cdr3_aa: CASSIAPNPWEQYF; cdr3_nt: TGTGCCAGCAGTATCGCCCCAAATCCGTGGGAGCAGTACTTC
clone_size: many; d_call: TRBD2; j_call: TRBJ2-1; v_call: TRBV12-3/TRBV12-4; cdr3_aa: CASSFPSGILGQFF; cdr3_nt: TGTGCCAGCAGTTTCCCTAGCGGGATTTTGGGGCAGTTCTTC
clone_size: many; d_call: NA; j_call: TRBJ1-4; v_call: TRBV30; cdr3_aa: CAWSPPGRGEKLFF; cdr3_nt: TGTGCCTGGAGCCCACCGGGCAGGGGTGAAAAACTGTTTTTT
clone_size: NA; d_call: NA; j_call: TRBJ1-1; v_call: TRBV2; cdr3_aa: CASSRVQGDTEAFF; cdr3_nt: TGTGCCAGCAGTAGGGTGCAGGGAGACACTGAAGCTTTCTTT
clone_size: many; d_call: TRBD2; j_call: TRBJ2-1; v_call: TRBV5-5; cdr3_aa: CASSLSAGGRNEQFF; cdr3_nt: TGTGCCAGCAGCTTGTCGGCGGGAGGGCGCAATGAGCAGTTCTTC
clone_size: NA; d_call: NA; j_call: TRBJ2-7; v_call: TRBV19; cdr3_aa: CASSMSGQNSYEQYF; cdr3_nt: TGTGCCAGTAGTATGTCAGGACAGAACTCCTACGAGCAGTACTTC
clone_size: many; d_call: NA; j_call: TRBJ2-7; v_call: TRBV2; cdr3_aa: CASRQALTYEQYF; cdr3_nt: TGTGCCAGCAGGCAGGCACTGACCTACGAGCAGTACTTC
clone_size: few; d_call: TRBD1; j_call: TRBJ1-1; v_call: TRBV10-3; cdr3_aa: CAIRHRGENTEAFF; cdr3_nt: TGTGCCATCAGACACAGGGGCGAGAACACTGAAGCTTTCTTT
clone_size: few; d_call: TRBD2; j_call: TRBJ2-7; v_call: TRBV4-1; cdr3_aa: CASSQAVQGLEYEQYF; cdr3_nt: TGCGCCAGCAGCCAAGCCGTTCAGGGACTAGAATACGAGCAGTACTTC
clone_size: many; d_call: TRBD2; j_call: TRBJ2-3; v_call: TRBV20-1; cdr3_aa: CSARDVRTSGKSTDTQYF; cdr3_nt: TGCAGTGCTAGAGATGTTCGTACTAGCGGGAAAAGCACAGATACGCAGTATTTT
clone_size: NA; d_call: TRBD2; j_call: TRBJ2-1; v_call: TRBV6-2/TRBV6-3; cdr3_aa: CASSRTRLADNEQFF; cdr3_nt: TGTGCCAGCAGCCGAACTCGACTAGCGGACAATGAGCAGTTCTTC
clone_size: many; d_call: TRBD1; j_call: TRBJ2-4; v_call: TRBV20-1; cdr3_aa: CSASRQGWTKNIQYF; cdr3_nt: TGCAGTGCTTCACGACAGGGGTGGACCAAAAACATTCAGTACTTC
clone_size: NA; d_call: TRBD2; j_call: TRBJ2-1; v_call: TRBV11-3; cdr3_aa: CASSLQGGAHNEQFF; cdr3_nt: TGTGCCAGCAGCTTACAGGGAGGGGCCCACAATGAGCAGTTCTTC
clone_size: many; d_call: NA; j_call: TRBJ1-1; v_call: TRBV3-1; cdr3_aa: CASSQRWEAFF; cdr3_nt: TGTGCCAGCAGCCAGCGGTGGGAAGCTTTCTTT
clone_size: NA; d_call: NA; j_call: TRBJ2-3; v_call: TRBV20-1; cdr3_aa: CSAPKSETSTDTQYF; cdr3_nt: TGCAGTGCTCCTAAGTCCGAAACTAGCACAGATACGCAGTATTTT
clone_size: many; d_call: NA; j_call: TRBJ1-5; v_call: TRBV30; cdr3_aa: CAWSTRAGGLQPQHF; cdr3_nt: TGTGCCTGGAGTACACGAGCCGGAGGCCTACAGCCCCAGCATTTT
clone_size: NA; d_call: NA; j_call: TRBJ2-1; v_call: TRBV5-1; cdr3_aa: CASSDGQPNNEQFF; cdr3_nt: TGCGCCAGCAGCGACGGACAACCAAACAATGAGCAGTTCTTC
clone_size: many; d_call: TRBD1; j_call: TRBJ1-5; v_call: TRBV19; cdr3_aa: CASAPGTAQPQHF; cdr3_nt: TGTGCCAGTGCCCCAGGGACAGCTCAGCCCCAGCATTTT
clone_size: many; d_call: NA; j_call: TRBJ1-6; v_call: TRBV20-1; cdr3_aa: CSARGDRDSPLHF; cdr3_nt: TGCAGTGCTAGAGGAGATCGGGATTCACCCCTCCACTTT
clone_size: few; d_call: NA; j_call: TRBJ2-7; v_call: TRBV2; cdr3_aa: CASSGTQVLREQYF; cdr3_nt: TGTGCCAGCAGTGGGACTCAGGTCCTACGCGAGCAGTACTTC
clone_size: few; d_call: NA; j_call: TRBJ2-7; v_call: TRBV4-1; cdr3_aa: CASSQYFTYSYEQYF; cdr3_nt: TGCGCCAGCAGCCAATACTTTACATACTCCTACGAGCAGTACTTC
clone_size: many; d_call: NA; j_call: TRBJ2-1; v_call: TRBV6-1; cdr3_aa: CASSEALHPTPYNEQFF; cdr3_nt: TGTGCCAGCAGTGAAGCCCTACACCCGACCCCGTACAATGAGCAGTTCTTC
clone_size: many; d_call: TRBD2; j_call: TRBJ2-1; v_call: TRBV7-3; cdr3_aa: CATSLGLSSYNEQFF; cdr3_nt: TGTGCCACCTCCTTGGGACTAAGCTCCTACAATGAGCAGTTCTTC
clone_size: many; d_call: NA; j_call: TRBJ2-7; v_call: TRBV6-1; cdr3_aa: CAISVTRSYEQYF; cdr3_nt: TGTGCCATATCGGTCACTCGATCCTACGAGCAGTACTTC
clone_size: many; d_call: TRBD2; j_call: TRBJ2-1; v_call: TRBV20-1; cdr3_aa: CSASQAGGPPGNEQFF; cdr3_nt: TGCAGTGCTAGTCAGGCGGGAGGGCCTCCGGGCAATGAGCAGTTCTTC
clone_size: many; d_call: NA; j_call: TRBJ1-4; v_call: TRBV20-1; cdr3_aa: CSARAPGDHGEKLFF; cdr3_nt: TGCAGTGCTAGAGCCCCAGGGGATCACGGAGAAAAACTGTTTTTT
clone_size: many; d_call: NA; j_call: TRBJ1-2; v_call: TRBV19; cdr3_aa: CASSMSGSIYYGYTF; cdr3_nt: TGTGCCAGTAGTATGTCGGGCAGCATTTACTATGGCTACACCTTC
clone_size: many; d_call: NA; j_call: TRBJ1-1; v_call: TRBV3-1; cdr3_aa: CASSQVHQRAEAFF; cdr3_nt: TGTGCCAGCAGCCAAGTCCACCAGCGGGCTGAAGCTTTCTTT
clone_size: many; d_call: NA; j_call: TRBJ2-5; v_call: TRBV25-1; cdr3_aa: CASRQVDRETQYF; cdr3_nt: TGTGCCAGCAGACAAGTTGATAGGGAGACCCAGTACTTC
clone_size: few; d_call: NA; j_call: TRBJ2-7; v_call: TRBV19; cdr3_aa: CASSMGLGGEQYF; cdr3_nt: TGTGCCAGTAGTATGGGTCTAGGCGGCGAGCAGTACTTC
clone_size: few; d_call: NA; j_call: TRBJ2-2; v_call: TRBV20-1; cdr3_aa: CSARDYGGPGELFF; cdr3_nt: TGCAGTGCTAGAGATTACGGGGGGCCTGGGGAGCTGTTTTTT
clone_size: many; d_call: NA; j_call: TRBJ1-1; v_call: TRBV7-3; cdr3_aa: CASSLWKNTEAFF; cdr3_nt: TGTGCCAGCAGCTTATGGAAGAACACTGAAGCTTTCTTT
clone_size: many; d_call: NA; j_call: TRBJ1-1; v_call: TRBV7-3; cdr3_aa: CASSTGHLNTEAFF; cdr3_nt: TGTGCCAGCAGCACGGGACACCTGAACACTGAAGCTTTCTTT